This entry features one TCR beta chain sequence. Produced via immunoSEQ multiplex PCR; TCRdb's table is partial and in-frame only. The sample shows 65,000 to 75,000 clones, about three quarters of them seen only once. This entry is derived from a study of blood T cell repertoires in COVID-19. Background on the study: T cells, B-cell-depleted T cells, or PBMCs supplied cDNA or gDNA.

Trimming cost V 6 bases and J 0 bases, with 9 bases left between them. Germline V gives CDR1 MDHEN, CDR2 SYDVKM. This CDR3 region has 15 residues. This clonotype was sampled from a man older than 75 with acute or convalescent COVID-19. The J gene is TRBJ2-6, the V gene TRBV28; D is uncertain. The sample consisted of peripheral blood. CDR3: CASSPTGSGANVLTF. The CDR3, as DNA: TGTGCCAGCAGCCCGACGGGCTCTGGGGCCAACGTCCTGACTTTC.